This T cell receptor (beta chain) was profiled in a study of CD8+ T cells in alopecia areata. Remarks on this clone: Its target is unknown.

The CDR3 totals 16 residues. With 5 bases removed from V and 0 bases from J, the gap between germline ends came to 19 bases. Germline CDR1 reads SQVTM; CDR2 reads ANQGSEA. Study-wide points: Alphabeta T cells residing in normal skin are also sequenced in scalp samples. Numerous clones, expanded in lesions, remained in scalp and blood during tofacitinib.

Extracted RNA was reverse transcribed, and the resulting cDNA served as sequencing template. Assay: immunoSEQ multiplex PCR; the TCRdb copy retains only in-frame clones and omits some. The sample records 100,000 to 120,000 clones, 56% being singletons. Treatment: oral pan-JAK inhibitor, 5-10 mg twice daily. Peripheral blood and lesional scalp punch biopsies were taken from alopecia areata patients. This receptor was obtained from a human donor with alopecia areata. The V call is TRBV29-1, the J call TRBJ1-1, with no clear D. The sample consisted of CD4+ T cells sorted from blood, taken at week 24, from a patient treated with tofacitinib. The CDR3 reads CSVISPKKGMNTEAFF. The CDR3 DNA reads as TGCAGCGTTATTTCCCCCAAAAAGGGCATGAACACTGAAGCTTTCTTT.